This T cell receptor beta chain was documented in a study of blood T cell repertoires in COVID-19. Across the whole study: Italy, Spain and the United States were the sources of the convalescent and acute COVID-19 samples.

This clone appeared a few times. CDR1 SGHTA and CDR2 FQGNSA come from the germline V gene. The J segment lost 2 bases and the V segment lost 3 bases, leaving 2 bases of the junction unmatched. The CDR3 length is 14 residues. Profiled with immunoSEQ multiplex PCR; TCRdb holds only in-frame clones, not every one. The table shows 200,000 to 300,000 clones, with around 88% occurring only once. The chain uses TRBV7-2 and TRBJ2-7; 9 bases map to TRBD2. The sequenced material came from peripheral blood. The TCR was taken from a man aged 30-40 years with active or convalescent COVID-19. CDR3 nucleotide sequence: TGTGCCAGCAGCTTTGCGGGGGGGACCTACGAGCAGTACTTC. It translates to CASSFAGGTYEQYF.